This TCR beta chain was retrieved from a study of T cells in Graves' hyperthyroidism and ophthalmopathy. Study information: Initial diagnosis, before any treatment, was when peripheral blood was collected.

TCR beta CDR3 region amplification was performed from RNA transcripts. The TCR CDR3 first-round RT-PCR relied on the HTBI primer set. One entry per CDR3 protein, called by TCRdb with MiXCR from the multiplex PCR reads. The sample records around 420,000 distinct CDR3 sequences, about a sixth being singletons. Criteria for exclusion of patients were uncontrolled infection, other autoimmune disease, pregnancy or lactation. The source of the PBMCs was more than 9.5 ml of fresh peripheral blood. This clonotype appeared many times. Germline V lookup: CDR1 SQVTM, CDR2 ANQGSEA. Trimming pared 6 bases from V and 6 bases from J, leaving 12 bases between. This CDR3 has 11 residues.

The genes are TRBV29-1 and TRBJ2-7, with D uncertain. This TCR was sampled from a woman aged 18-30 years with Graves' hyperthyroidism. The specimen sequenced was blood. The CDR3 region is CSVSDALEQYF. CDR3 DNA: TGCAGCGTGTCGGACGCGCTCGAGCAGTACTTC.